Each of the 14 T cell receptor beta chains below was sequenced from the same sample in a study of cytomegalovirus exposure and HLA in healthy donors. 13 Jbeta primers and 60 Vbeta primers were used for the PCR. The repertoire was sequenced with immunoSEQ multiplex PCR; TCRdb's copy has only in-frame clones and lacks some. This table holds under 200,000 clones, around 62% found once. The sample comprised PBMCs. The receptors were gathered from a middle-aged man in good health and CMV-seronegative.

CDR3 coding DNA: TGCGCCAGCAGAACCGGGACAGGGACAACTAATGAAAAACTGTTTTTT. The encoded protein is CASRTGTGTTNEKLFF. V and J are TRBV5-1 and TRBJ1-4, with 9 bases matching TRBD1. The CDR3 is 16 amino acids. CDR1 is SGHRS, CDR2 YFSETQ, per germline. V dropped 5 bases and J dropped 0; count of bases not matched to a gene: 5.

This chain connects TRBV29-1 to TRBJ2-3, with TRBD1 matching over 7 bases. The CDR3 consists of 14 residues. The ends lost 1 base at V and 1 base at J; junction bases unmatched: 2. CDR1 is SQVTM and CDR2 is ANQGSEA in the germline V gene. DNA of the CDR3: TGCAGCGTTGAAGGGCAGGGGGGCACAGATACGCAGTATTTT. Amino acid sequence: CSVEGQGGTDTQYF.

This chain connects TRBV5-6 to TRBJ2-5, with 10 bases identical to TRBD1. This CDR3 has 15 amino acids. CDR1 SGHDT and CDR2 YYEEEE come from the germline V gene. V lost 3 bases, J lost 5 bases, and 7 bases stayed unmatched. The chain's CDR3 is CASSSGQGRKETQYF. Here the CDR3 DNA reads TGTGCCAGCAGCTCGGGACAGGGGAGGAAGGAGACCCAGTACTTC.

The gene calls are TRBV2 and TRBJ2-1; 8 bases match TRBD2. The CDR3 is 15 residues long. Looked up from germline, CDR1 is SNHLY and CDR2 is FYNNEI. J gave up 9 bases and V 3 bases, and 10 bases lay outside the gene matches. CDR3 DNA: TGTGCCAGCAGTGATTGGTCGGGAGGGCCGGGTGAGCAGTTCTTC. It is translated as CASSDWSGGPGEQFF.

Written as DNA, the CDR3 is TGTGCCAGCAGCTTAGTTGCCAGGGTGAACACTGAAGCTTTCTTT. Amino acid sequence: CASSLVARVNTEAFF. This chain links TRBV7-6 with TRBJ1-1; the D gene is possibly TRBD1 (5 bases). The V gene's germline CDR1 is SGHVS and CDR2 FNYEAQ. V lost 1 base to trimming and J lost 0 bases, with 9 bases between them. The CDR3 runs to 15 residues.

CDR3 amino acids: CASSKGQGVFYEQYF. The CDR3 DNA reads TGTGCCAGCAGCAAAGGACAGGGGGTGTTCTACGAGCAGTACTTC. J is TRBJ2-5 and V is TRBV7-9; 10 bases align to TRBD1. The DNA matches TRBJ2-7 better at its end, which makes the J call doubtful. Germline V gives CDR1 SEHNR, CDR2 FQNEAQ (reference sequence). CDR3 length: 15 amino acids.

The V gene is TRBV4-2, the J gene TRBJ1-3; TRBD1 aligns across 8 bases. The CDR3 sequence is 15 residues long. Germline lookup yields CDR1 LGHNA and CDR2 YNFKEQ. V gave up 3 bases and J gave up 4 bases; unmatched junction bases: 5. The CDR3 reads CASSQYRDRGNTIYF. CDR3 coding DNA: TGTGCCAGCAGCCAGTACCGGGACAGGGGAAACACCATATATTTT.

V and J are TRBV5-1 and TRBJ1-2; 7 bases fit TRBD1. V shed 0 bases and J 6 bases; nucleotides not matched to a gene: 8. There are 15 residues in the CDR3. Germline V lookup: CDR1 SGHRS, CDR2 YFSETQ. The CDR3 sequence is CASSLGSTGAHGYTF. The CDR3 nucleotides read TGCGCCAGCAGCTTGGGGTCCACAGGGGCCCATGGCTACACCTTC.

The chain links TRBV2 to TRBJ2-5; 11 bases are a match to TRBD1. V shed 7 bases, J shed 5 bases, and the junction held 3 bases outside the gene matches. The CDR3 loop spans 13 amino acids. Germline V gene data show CDR1 as SNHLY and CDR2 as FYNNEI. The CDR3 bases are TGTGCCAGCACCAGGGACAGGGGGGAGACCCAGTACTTC. As protein: CASTRDRGETQYF. Complete variable domain (other parts from reference TRBV2 and TRBJ2-5): EPEVTQTPSHQVTQMGQEVILRCVPISNHLYFYWYRQILGQKVEFLVSFYNNEISEKSEIFDDQFSVERPDGSNFTLKIRSTKLEDSAMYFCASTRDRGETQYFGPGTRLLVL.

V is TRBV7-6 and J is TRBJ1-1; D may be TRBD1 (5 bases). Germline CDR1 SGHVS, CDR2 FNYEAQ. This CDR3 has 14 amino acids. The V end lost 5 bases, the J end lost 3 bases, and 13 bases lay between the germline ends. This chain's CDR3 is CASSKMGGDTEAFF. The CDR3 DNA follows: TGTGCCAGCAGCAAAATGGGGGGGGACACTGAAGCTTTCTTT.

The V and J genes are TRBV6-5 and TRBJ2-1; D may be TRBD2 (7 bases). This CDR3 region has 15 residues. Trimming shortened V by 6 bases and J by 8 bases, and 20 bases separated the two germline ends. In germline, CDR1 is MNHEY, CDR2 SVGAGI. CDR3 coding DNA: TGTGCCAGCAGGACTGGGGGGGCTTATTTCGATGAGCAGTTCTTC. Translating gives CASRTGGAYFDEQFF.

The rearrangement links TRBV4-1 to TRBJ2-5; D not resolved. The germline V gene has CDR1 MGHRA and CDR2 YSYEKL. This CDR3 contains 17 residues. V shed 4 bases and J shed 3 bases, with 21 bases lying between them. The CDR3 loop is CASSRKISGILEETQYF. DNA of the CDR3: TGCGCCAGCAGCCGGAAGATATCGGGTATCTTGGAAGAGACCCAGTACTTC.

This clone was seen only a few times. The genes are TRBV6-1 and TRBJ2-7; TRBD1 agrees at 11 bases. J was trimmed by 2 bases and V by 2 bases; bases with no gene match: 2. Per the germline V gene, CDR1 is MNHNS and CDR2 is SASEGT. The CDR3 has 15 residues. The CDR3 loop reads CASSEWGQGAYEQYF. DNA of the CDR3: TGTGCCAGCAGTGAATGGGGACAGGGGGCCTACGAGCAGTACTTC.

The gene calls are TRBV28 and TRBJ1-1; no reliable D call. The CDR3 loop spans 14 amino acids. CDR1 MDHEN and CDR2 SYDVKM come from the germline V gene. V was cut by 3 bases and J by 1 base, with 9 bases left in between. Written as DNA, the CDR3 is TGTGCCAGCAGTTTTCACGGAGCGAACACTGAAGCTTTCTTT. Translation gives CASSFHGANTEAFF.